The 12 T cell receptor beta chains reported below all come from one sample, sequenced in a study of T cells expressing NK-cell markers. Using the 5' RACE reads, TCRdb records one entry per CDR3 protein without DNA. The sample table sets out about 140,000 distinct CDR3 sequences. Sequenced sample: blood T cells: a sorted CD56 or NKG2C T cell subset, CD4+ or CD8+ T cells, or bulk PBMC T cells (not recorded which). The receptors derive from a man aged 18-30 years in good health.

The chain couples TRBV11-3 to TRBJ2-1; TCRdb reports TRBD2, a call that lacks DNA to check it against. CDR3 length: 17 residues. Germline V gives CDR1 SGHNT, CDR2 YENEEA. CDR3 sequence: CASSLDSGTLSRNEQFF.

The rearrangement links TRBV12-3 or TRBV12-4 to TRBJ2-7. The length of the CDR3 is 13 residues. CDR3 region: CASSLVGGNEQYF.

This sequence joins TRBV11-2 and TRBJ2-1; the TRBD2 assignment by TCRdb is unverifiable without DNA. This CDR3 region has 16 residues. The germline V gene has CDR1 SGHAT and CDR2 FQNNGV. CDR3 residues: CASSLDPSGRAGEQFF. The variable domain in full, completed from reference TRBV11-2 and TRBJ2-1, reads EAGVAQSPRYKIIEKRQSVAFWCNPISGHATLYWYQQILGQGPKLLIQFQNNGVVDDSQLPKDRFSAERLKGVDSTLKIQPAKLEDSAVYLCASSLDPSGRAGEQFFGPGTRLTVL.

This rearrangement joins TRBV7-9 to TRBJ2-7; TCRdb proposes TRBD1, but this gene call is untestable without DNA. Per the germline V gene, CDR1 is SEHNR and CDR2 is FQNEAQ (reference sequence). The CDR3 runs 12 residues. The CDR3 protein is CASSWDPYEQYF.

The chain employs TRBV19 and TRBJ1-2; TCRdb picks TRBD1, but there is no DNA to check that call. Germline V lookup: CDR1 LNHDA, CDR2 SQIVND (reference sequence). The length of the CDR3 is 14 residues. The CDR3 here is CASSTSGTGYGYTF. Full variable domain (outside the CDR3, taken from reference TRBV19 and TRBJ1-2): DGGITQSPKYLFRKEGQNVTLSCEQNLNHDAMYWYRQDPGQGLRLIYYSQIVNDFQKGDIAEGYSVSREKKESFPLTVTSAQKNPTAFYLCASSTSGTGYGYTFGSGTRLTVV.

The chain is built from TRBV5-5 and TRBJ1-5. The CDR3 runs 15 residues. Germline V lookup: CDR1 SGHKS, CDR2 YYEKEE (reference sequence). The CDR3: CASSLSAYSNQPQHF.

This chain links TRBV28 with TRBJ2-2; there is no DNA to check the TCRdb D call of TRBD2. The germline V gene encodes CDR1 MDHEN and CDR2 SYDVKM. The CDR3 runs to 19 residues. CDR3 amino acids: CASSVPGLPSRDYVGELFF.

The rearrangement links TRBV25-1 to TRBJ1-1; the TCRdb D gene call, TRBD1, has no DNA to confirm it. The CDR3 consists of 13 residues. Germline V lookup: CDR1 MGHDK, CDR2 SYGVNS. The CDR3 spells CASFLKGETEAFF. The full variable domain, with the rest looked up from reference TRBV25-1 and TRBJ1-1, is EADIYQTPRYLVIGTGKKITLECSQTMGHDKMYWYQQDPGMELHLIHYSYGVNSTEKGDLSSESTVSRIRTEHFPLTLESARPSHTSQYLCASFLKGETEAFFGQGTRLTVV.

This chain joins TRBV19 and TRBJ1-5; there is no DNA to check the TCRdb D call of TRBD1. This CDR3 comprises 14 residues. Germline V gene lookup returns CDR1 LNHDA and CDR2 SQIVND (reference sequence). CDR3: CASSMGPGSQPQHF.

The rearrangement uses TRBV10-3 and TRBJ2-1; absent DNA, TCRdb's TRBD1 call cannot be checked. CDR3 size: 14 residues. CDR1 and CDR2 (germline): ENHRY, SYGVKD. CDR3 region: CAISEDRAVNEQFF.

The chain joins TRBV24-1 to TRBJ2-1. CDR3 length: 13 residues. Germline V CDR1 and CDR2: KGHDR, SFDVKD. This chain's CDR3 is CATCSSSYNEQFF.

The J gene is TRBJ2-7, the V gene TRBV7-7. From germline, CDR1 is SSHAT and CDR2 FNYEAQ (reference sequence). The CDR3 totals 14 residues. The CDR3: CASSLSTEIYEQYF.